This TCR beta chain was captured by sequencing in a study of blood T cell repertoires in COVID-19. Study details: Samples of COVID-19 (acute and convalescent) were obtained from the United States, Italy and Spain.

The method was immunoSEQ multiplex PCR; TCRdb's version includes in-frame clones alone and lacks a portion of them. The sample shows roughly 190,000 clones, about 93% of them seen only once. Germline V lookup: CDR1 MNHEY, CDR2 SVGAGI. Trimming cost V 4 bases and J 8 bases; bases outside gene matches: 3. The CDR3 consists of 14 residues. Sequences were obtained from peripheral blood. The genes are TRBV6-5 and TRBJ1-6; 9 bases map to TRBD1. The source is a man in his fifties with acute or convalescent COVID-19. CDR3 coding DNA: TGTGCCAGCAGTTGGGGACAGGGAGATTCACCCCTCCACTTT. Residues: CASSWGQGDSPLHF.